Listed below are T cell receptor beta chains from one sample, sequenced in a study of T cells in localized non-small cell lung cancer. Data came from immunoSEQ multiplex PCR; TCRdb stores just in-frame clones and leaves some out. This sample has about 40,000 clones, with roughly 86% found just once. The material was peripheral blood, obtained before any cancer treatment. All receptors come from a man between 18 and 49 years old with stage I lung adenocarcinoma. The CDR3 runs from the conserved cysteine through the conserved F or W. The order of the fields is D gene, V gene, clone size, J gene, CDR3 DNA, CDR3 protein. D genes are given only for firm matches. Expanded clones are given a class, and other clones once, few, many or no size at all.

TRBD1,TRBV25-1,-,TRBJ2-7,TGTGCCAGCAGTGATCTCCGGGACAGGGATTACGAGCAGTACTTC,CASSDLRDRDYEQYF
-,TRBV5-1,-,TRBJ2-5,TGCGCCAGCAGCGGCCAAGAGACCCAGTACTTC,CASSGQETQYF
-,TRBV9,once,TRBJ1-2,TGTGCCAGCAGCTTTACCCCGGGACCGCTATATGGCTACACCTTC,CASSFTPGPLYGYTF
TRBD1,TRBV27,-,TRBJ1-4,TGTGCCAGCAGTTTTGGTCCAGGGGGCTTAGAAAAACTGTTTTTT,CASSFGPGGLEKLFF
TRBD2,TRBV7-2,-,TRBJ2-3,TGTGCCAGCAGCCCTAGGCGGACTAGCAAAGATACGCAGTATTTT,CASSPRRTSKDTQYF
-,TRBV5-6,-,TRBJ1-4,TGTGCCAGCAGCTTGGGGGCAGGGTCTAGTGAAAAACTGTTTTTT,CASSLGAGSSEKLFF
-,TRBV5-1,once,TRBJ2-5,TGCGCCAGCAGCCACGGGACAATCCAAGAGACCCAGTACTTC,CASSHGTIQETQYF
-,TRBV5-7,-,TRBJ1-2,TGTGCCAGCAGCTTGGATGGGGGGAGGGACTATGGCTACACCTTC,CASSLDGGRDYGYTF
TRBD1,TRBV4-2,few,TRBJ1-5,TGTGCCAGCAGCCAAGGACAGGGAGGTAGCAATCAGCCCCAGCATTTT,CASSQGQGGSNQPQHF
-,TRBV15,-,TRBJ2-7,TGTGCCACCAGCAGAGAGCTTCCGGTCAGGGGTATTTTCTACGAGCAGTACTTC,CATSRELPVRGIFYEQYF
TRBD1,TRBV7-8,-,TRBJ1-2,TGTGCCAGCACCCCAGGCCGGGACAGTAACTATGGCTACACCTTC,CASTPGRDSNYGYTF
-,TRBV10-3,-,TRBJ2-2,TGTGCCATCAGCGAACATACAGGGAAAAAAGACACCGGGGAGCTGTTTTTT,CAISEHTGKKDTGELFF
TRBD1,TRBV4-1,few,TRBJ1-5,TGCGCCAGCAGCCAAGACTACGGGACAGGGGGGGATCAGCCCCAGCATTTT,CASSQDYGTGGDQPQHF
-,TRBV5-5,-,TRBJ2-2,TGTGCCAGCAGCTTGGAATGGACAGATCTTACCGGGGAGCTGTTTTTT,CASSLEWTDLTGELFF
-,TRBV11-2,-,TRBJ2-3,TGTGCCAGCAGCCCAGCCGGCTTAGCGGAGCAGTATTTT,CASSPAGLAEQYF
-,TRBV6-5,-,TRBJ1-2,TGTGCCAGCAGCCTTCAAGTGGGGGACTATGGCTACACCTTC,CASSLQVGDYGYTF
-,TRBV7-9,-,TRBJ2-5,TGTGCCAGCAGCCAGTTCAGGGACTCGGTAGAGACCCAGTACTTC,CASSQFRDSVETQYF
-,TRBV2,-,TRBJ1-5,TGTGCCAGCAGTGAAGCCCTTGGGGCTTATAGCAATCAGCCCCAGCATTTT,CASSEALGAYSNQPQHF
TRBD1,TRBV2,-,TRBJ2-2,TGTGCCAGCAGGGCCGGGACAGAGAACACCGGGGAGCTGTTTTTT,CASRAGTENTGELFF
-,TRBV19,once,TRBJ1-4,TGTGCCAGTAGGCCGGACCCTTATAATGAAAAACTGTTTTTT,CASRPDPYNEKLFF
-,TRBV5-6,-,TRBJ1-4,TGTGCCAGCAGCTTGGGAGGGGTTAGGGCTGAAAAACTGTTTTTT,CASSLGGVRAEKLFF
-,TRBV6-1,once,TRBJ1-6,TGTGCCAGCAGTGTATCGCCCCAGGGTGGGTATAATTCACCCCTCCACTTT,CASSVSPQGGYNSPLHF
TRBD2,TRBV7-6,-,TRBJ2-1,TGTGCCAGCAGCCCCAGCCGGGGGGGGGAATACAATGAGCAGTTCTTC,CASSPSRGGEYNEQFF
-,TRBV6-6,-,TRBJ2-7,TGTGCCAGCCGCCGGGCAGAAGCCTACGAGCAGTACTTC,CASRRAEAYEQYF
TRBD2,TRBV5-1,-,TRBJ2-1,TGCGCCAGCAGCCTCCTAGCGGGGGGTGCCTACAATGAGCAGTTCTTC,CASSLLAGGAYNEQFF
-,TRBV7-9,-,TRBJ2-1,TGTGCCAGCAGCTTAGAGGGCCTGCTTGCGAATGAGCAGTTCTTC,CASSLEGLLANEQFF
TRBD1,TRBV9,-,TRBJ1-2,TGTGCCAGCAGCGTAGGGGACAGTCACGGCTACACCTTC,CASSVGDSHGYTF
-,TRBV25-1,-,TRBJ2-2,TGTGCCAGCACCCAGGGAGCGGCCGGGGAGCTGTTTTTT,CASTQGAAGELFF
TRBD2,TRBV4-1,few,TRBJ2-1,TGCGCCAGCAGGCGGACTAGCGGGGGGGCGAATGAGCAGTTCTTC,CASRRTSGGANEQFF
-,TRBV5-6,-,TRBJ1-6,TGTGCCAGCAGGTACTCGGACAGACCAAATTCACCCCTCCACTTT,CASRYSDRPNSPLHF
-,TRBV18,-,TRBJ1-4,TGTGCCAGCTCATTCGAACCCACATTTCTTAATGAAAAACTGTTTTTT,CASSFEPTFLNEKLFF
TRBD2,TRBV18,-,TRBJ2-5,TGTGCCAGCTCGCAGCTAGCGGGGGGTAACCAAGAGACCCAGTACTTC,CASSQLAGGNQETQYF
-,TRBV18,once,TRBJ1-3,TGTGCCAGCTCACCGACATCTTACCGGGACACCATATATTTT,CASSPTSYRDTIYF
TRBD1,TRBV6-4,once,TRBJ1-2,TGTGCCAGCAGTGTCACAGGGGAACGCGGCTACACCTTC,CASSVTGERGYTF
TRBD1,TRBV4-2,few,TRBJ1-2,TGTGCCAGCAGCCAAGATGCGGGACAGGTCCGTGATGGCTACACCTTC,CASSQDAGQVRDGYTF
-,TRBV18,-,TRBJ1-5,TGTGCCAGCTCACCTATTAAGTGGGACCTCACTCTTAATCAGCCCCAGCATTTT,CASSPIKWDLTLNQPQHF
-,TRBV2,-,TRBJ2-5,TGTGCCAGTACCAGCAGATCAGGAAATAGCGAGACCCAGTACTTC,CASTSRSGNSETQYF
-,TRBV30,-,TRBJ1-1,TGTGCCTGGAGCCGAGGGCGGGGCACTGAAGCTTTCTTT,CAWSRGRGTEAFF
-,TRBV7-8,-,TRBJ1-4,TGTGCCAGCAGCTTAGGTTACAGGACTGCAACTAATGAAAAACTGTTTTTT,CASSLGYRTATNEKLFF
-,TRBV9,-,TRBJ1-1,TGTGCCAGCAGCTCCGGGGGACGGATGAACACTGAAGCTTTCTTT,CASSSGGRMNTEAFF
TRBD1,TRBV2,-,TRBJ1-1,TGTGCCAGCAGTGGGGGGACAGGGGGCGAAACTGAAGCTTTCTTT,CASSGGTGGETEAFF
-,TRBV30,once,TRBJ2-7,TGTGCCTGGATAAGAGGCTACGAGCAGTACTTC,CAWIRGYEQYF
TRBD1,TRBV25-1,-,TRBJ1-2,TGTGCCAGCAGCCCCTCGAACAGGGGGCGCGATGGCTACACCTTC,CASSPSNRGRDGYTF
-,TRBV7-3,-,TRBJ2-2,TGTGCCAGCACCTCGCCGGAATCCGGGGAGCTGTTTTTT,CASTSPESGELFF
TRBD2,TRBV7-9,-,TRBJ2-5,TGTGCCAGCAGCTGGACTAGCGGGGGGGAGACCCAGTACTTC,CASSWTSGGETQYF
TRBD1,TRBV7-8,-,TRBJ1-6,TGTGCCAGCAGCTTCGAGACAGGGGATAATTCACCCCTCCACTTT,CASSFETGDNSPLHF
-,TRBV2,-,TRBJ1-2,TGTGCCAGCACTCCAACAGGTCCCTATGGCTACACCTTC,CASTPTGPYGYTF
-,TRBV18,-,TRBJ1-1,TGTGCCAGCTCAACGTCGGAAGCGAAGAACACTGAAGCTTTCTTT,CASSTSEAKNTEAFF
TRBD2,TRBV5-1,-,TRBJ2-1,TGCGCCAGTACTAGCGATACGTACAATGAGCAGTTCTTC,CASTSDTYNEQFF
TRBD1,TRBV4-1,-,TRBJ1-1,TGCGCCAGCAGCCGACAGGGACAGAACACTGAAGCTTTCTTT,CASSRQGQNTEAFF
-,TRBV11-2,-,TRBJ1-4,TGTGCCAGCAGCTCGTTGCAGGGAGGACCTAATGAAAAACTGTTTTTT,CASSSLQGGPNEKLFF
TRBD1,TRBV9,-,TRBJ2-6,TGTGCCAGCAGCGTCCCTTCCTACAGGGGCCCCTCTGGGGCCAACGTCCTGACTTTC,CASSVPSYRGPSGANVLTF
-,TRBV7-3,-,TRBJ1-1,TGTGCCAGCAGTTCGGGCAGGGGCACTGAAGCTTTCTTT,CASSSGRGTEAFF